The source of this T cell receptor beta chain is a study of T cell responses to AZD1222 COVID-19 vaccine. Across the study: Second doses that came at about 4 or about 12 weeks were put together. Points from the study as a whole: Clonal diversity was possibly underestimated; the donors were predominantly white British and more often female. There were vaccine-associated CD4 TCRs across spike, dominant at 160-218 and 743-854.

The repertoire was sequenced with immunoSEQ multiplex PCR; TCRdb's copy has only in-frame clones and lacks some. The sample holds 100,000 to 150,000 clones; approximately 89% are singletons and the top ten take about 10%. A note on this clone: Its antigen is undetermined.

The receptor's source is an adult in good health. Here the sequenced sample was peripheral blood, taken on day 0 of AZD1222 vaccination.

The CDR3 here is CASSLAGGEYEQYF. The CDR3 DNA is TGCGCCAGCAGCTTGGCAGGGGGGGAGTACGAGCAGTACTTC. The chain links TRBV5-1 to TRBJ2-7; the D call may be TRBD1 or TRBD2 (7 bases each). This CDR3 has 14 amino acids. The germline V and J ends were trimmed by 0 bases and 4 bases, with 11 bases remaining between them. The germline V gene has CDR1 SGHRS and CDR2 YFSETQ.